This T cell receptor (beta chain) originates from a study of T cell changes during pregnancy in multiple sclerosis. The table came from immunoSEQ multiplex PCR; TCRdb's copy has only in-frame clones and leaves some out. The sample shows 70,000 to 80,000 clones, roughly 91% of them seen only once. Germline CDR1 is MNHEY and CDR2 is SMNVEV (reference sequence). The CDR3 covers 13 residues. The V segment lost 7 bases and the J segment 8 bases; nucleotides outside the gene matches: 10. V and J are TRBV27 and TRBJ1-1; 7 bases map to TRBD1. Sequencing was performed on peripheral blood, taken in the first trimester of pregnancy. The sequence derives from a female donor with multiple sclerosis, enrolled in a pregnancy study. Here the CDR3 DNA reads TGTGCCAGCAACATAGGCAGACAGGGCGAAGCTTTCTTT. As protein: CASNIGRQGEAFF.